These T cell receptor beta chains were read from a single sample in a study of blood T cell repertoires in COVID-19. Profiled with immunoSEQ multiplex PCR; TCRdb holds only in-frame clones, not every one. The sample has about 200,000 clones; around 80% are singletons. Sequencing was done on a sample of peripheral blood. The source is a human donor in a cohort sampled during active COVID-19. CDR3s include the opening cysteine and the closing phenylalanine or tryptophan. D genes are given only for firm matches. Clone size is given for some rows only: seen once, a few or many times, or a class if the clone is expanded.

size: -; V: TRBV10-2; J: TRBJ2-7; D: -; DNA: TGCGCCAGCAGTGAGATGGGCTTTGGGGAGCAGTACTTC; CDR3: CASSEMGFGEQYF
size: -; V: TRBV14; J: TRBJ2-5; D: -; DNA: TGTGCCAGCAGCCACTTCAGGGGAGAGACCCAGTACTTC; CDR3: CASSHFRGETQYF
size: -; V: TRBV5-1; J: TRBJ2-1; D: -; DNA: TGCGCCAGCAGCCCCCTACAGGGGCGGGGCAATGAGCAGTTCTTC; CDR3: CASSPLQGRGNEQFF
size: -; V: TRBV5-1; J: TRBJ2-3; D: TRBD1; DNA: TGCGCCAGCAGCTTGGGGAGTGACAGGGTAGGGAATACGCAGTATTTT; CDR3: CASSLGSDRVGNTQYF
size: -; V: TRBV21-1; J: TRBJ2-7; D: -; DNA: TGTGCCAGCAGCAACCTCCTACCGGGACTCATCTACGAGCAGTACTTC; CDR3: CASSNLLPGLIYEQYF
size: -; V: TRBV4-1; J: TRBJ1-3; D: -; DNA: TGCGCCAGCAGCCAGGTCACAGGACGAAGTGGAAACACCATATATTTT; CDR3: CASSQVTGRSGNTIYF
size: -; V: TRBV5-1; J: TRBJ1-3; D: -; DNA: TGCGCCAGCAGCTTGCCGCCCAGCTCTGGAAACACCATATATTTT; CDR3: CASSLPPSSGNTIYF
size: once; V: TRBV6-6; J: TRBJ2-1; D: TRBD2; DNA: TGTGCCAGCAGCCGGGGACTAGATGGGTGGCTTGAGCAGTTCTTC; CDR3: CASSRGLDGWLEQFF
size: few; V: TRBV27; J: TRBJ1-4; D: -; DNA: TGTGCCAGCAGTCTGCAGGGTCTTGGTAATGAAAAACTGTTTTTT; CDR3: CASSLQGLGNEKLFF
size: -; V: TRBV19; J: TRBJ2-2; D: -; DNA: TGTGCCAGTAGTACCCAGGACGGGGCCGGGGAGCTGTTTTTT; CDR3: CASSTQDGAGELFF
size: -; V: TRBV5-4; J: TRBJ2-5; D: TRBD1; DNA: TGTGCCAGCAGCTTGGGACAGGGGGGAGAGACCCAGTACTTC; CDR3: CASSLGQGGETQYF
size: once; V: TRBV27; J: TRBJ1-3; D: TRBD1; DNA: TGTGCCAGCAGTTCACGCCGGGACAGGCCAAACACCATATATTTT; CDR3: CASSSRRDRPNTIYF
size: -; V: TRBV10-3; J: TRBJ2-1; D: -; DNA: TGTGCCATCAGTGACGACTATGGACAGGGAGGGTACAATGAGCAGTTCTTC; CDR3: CAISDDYGQGGYNEQFF
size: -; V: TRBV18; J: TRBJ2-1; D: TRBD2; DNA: TGTGCCAGCTCACCCCAGACTAGCAACAATGAGCAGTTCTTC; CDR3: CASSPQTSNNEQFF
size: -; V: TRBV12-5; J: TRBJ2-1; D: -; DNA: TGTGCTAGTGGTTTTGGGGTAGCGGCAATTAATGAGCAGTTCTTC; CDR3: CASGFGVAAINEQFF
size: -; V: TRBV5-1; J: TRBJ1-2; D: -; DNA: TGCGCCAGCAGCGAAACAGAATATGGCTACACCTTC; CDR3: CASSETEYGYTF
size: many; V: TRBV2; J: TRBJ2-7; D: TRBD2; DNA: TGTGCCAGCAGGCTAGCGGGAACGGTATACGAGCAGTACTTC; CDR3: CASRLAGTVYEQYF
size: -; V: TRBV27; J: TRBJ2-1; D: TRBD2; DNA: TGTGCCAGCTCAAACCCTAGCGGGACTCGATTCTACAATGAGCAGTTCTTC; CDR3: CASSNPSGTRFYNEQFF
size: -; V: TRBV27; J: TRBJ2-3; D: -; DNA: TGTGCCAGCAGTCTCCAGGCGAGCACAGATACGCAGTATTTT; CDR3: CASSLQASTDTQYF
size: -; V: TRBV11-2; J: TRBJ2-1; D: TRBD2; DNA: TGTGCCAGCAGCGGGGGTGGGGTAGCGGGAGGTTTCGAGCAGTTCTTC; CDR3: CASSGGGVAGGFEQFF
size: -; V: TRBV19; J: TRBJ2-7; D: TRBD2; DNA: TGTGCCAGTAGTGTTGTAGCGGGAGGGCCCTACGAGCAGTACTTC; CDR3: CASSVVAGGPYEQYF
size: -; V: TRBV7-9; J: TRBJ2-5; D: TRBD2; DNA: TGTGCCAGCAGCTGGGGACTAGCGGGAGCGGGGCAAGAGACCCAGTACTTC; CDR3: CASSWGLAGAGQETQYF
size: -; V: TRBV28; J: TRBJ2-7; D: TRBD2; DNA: TGTGCCAGCAGTTTTCCCATAACCGGGACTAACTACGAGCAGTACTTC; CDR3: CASSFPITGTNYEQYF
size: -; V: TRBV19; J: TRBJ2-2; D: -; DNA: TGTGCCAGTAGTATAAGACTAGGGGTAACCGGGGAGCTGTTTTTT; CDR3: CASSIRLGVTGELFF
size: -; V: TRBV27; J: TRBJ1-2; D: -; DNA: TGTGCCAGCAGTACCACAGGGATTGGCTACACCTTC; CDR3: CASSTTGIGYTF
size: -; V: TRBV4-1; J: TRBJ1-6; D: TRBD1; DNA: TGCGCCAGCAGCCAGTCGGGACAGGCCTACTCCTATAATTCACCCCTCCACTTT; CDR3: CASSQSGQAYSYNSPLHF
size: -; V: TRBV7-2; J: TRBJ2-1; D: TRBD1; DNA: TGTGCCAGCAGCTACCGGAGGACAGGGAACTCCTACAATGAGCAGTTCTTC; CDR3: CASSYRRTGNSYNEQFF
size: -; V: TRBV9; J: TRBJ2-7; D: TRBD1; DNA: TGTGCCAGCAGCGTAGGGACAGGGGTCGAGCAGTACTTC; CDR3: CASSVGTGVEQYF
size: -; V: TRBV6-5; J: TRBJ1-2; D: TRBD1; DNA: TGTGCCAGCAGCCCGGACAGGGGAGTCGGCTACACCTTC; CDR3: CASSPDRGVGYTF
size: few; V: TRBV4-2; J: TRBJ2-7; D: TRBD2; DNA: TGTGCCAGCAGGACCCAAGCGGGAGGGACCTACGAGCAGTACTTC; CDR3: CASRTQAGGTYEQYF
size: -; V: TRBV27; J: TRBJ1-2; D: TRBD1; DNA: TGTGCCACTCGACCCCCTTCAACAGGGGGCTATGGCTACACCTTC; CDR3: CATRPPSTGGYGYTF